This T cell receptor beta chain appears in the sequencing data of a study of T-cell reconstitution after alpha-beta-depleted transplantation in children. Study-wide results and caveats: For some patients, TCRbeta diversity was high at day 60 because of recipient T cells and thymic progenitors that survived.

The table lists this clonotype with many counts. The antigen is undetermined. The CDR3 is 15 residues long. Trimming pared 3 bases from V and 1 base from J, leaving 9 bases between. Germline CDR1 SGHTA, CDR2 FQGTGA. A library of TCRbeta sequences, prepared with unique molecular identifiers, was generated. A single record per CDR3 protein comes from TCRdb applying MiXCR to the PCR reads. Of some 180,000 distinct CDR3 sequences in the sample, approximately 6.3% were seen once. The sequencing used PBMCs, collected before TCRalphabeta/CD19-depleted stem cell transplant. The rearrangement joins TRBV7-3 to TRBJ2-2; either TRBD1 or TRBD2 may fit D (6 bases each). This TCR was sampled from a boy younger than 10 with acute lymphoblastic leukemia, due to receive a stem cell transplant. Written as DNA, the CDR3 is TGTGCCAGCAGCTTCGGGGGCCTGAACACCGGGGAGCTGTTTTTT. Encoded protein: CASSFGGLNTGELFF.